The 5 T cell receptor beta chains presented below share a single source sample, sequenced in a study of blood T cells in healthy people across ages. Primers used in a second PCR of about 7 to 12 cycles were a sample-barcoded 5' primer and a J-beta primer mix. TCRdb re-called the 5' RACE reads with MiXCR, one entry per CDR3 protein. The repertoire includes about 640,000 distinct CDR3 sequences, roughly 58% of them detected once, and roughly 34% sits in the top ten. Sequenced input: blood. The receptors derive from a man in his sixties in good health.

The V call is TRBV4-2, the J call TRBJ2-1, with D perhaps matching TRBD2 (6 bases). The CDR3 spans 12 residues. Germline values: CDR1 LGHNA, CDR2 YNFKEQ. Trimming left V 4 bases short and J 7 bases short, with 8 bases between. DNA for the CDR3: TGTGCCAGCAGCCGCGGACTAAATGAGCAGTTCTTC. It is translated as CASSRGLNEQFF.

The V and J genes are TRBV20-1 and TRBJ2-4, with D maybe TRBD2 (6 bases). Germline loops: CDR1 DFQATT, CDR2 SNEGSKA (reference sequence). CDR3 length: 13 residues. Trimming pared 6 bases from V and 13 bases from J, leaving 22 bases between. CDR3 coding DNA: TGCAGTGCCCTTAGCGGACCCTACAATGAGCAGTACTTC. Translation: CSALSGPYNEQYF.

The sample holds many counts of this clonotype. The chain links TRBV7-2 to TRBJ2-7; a weak D match, TRBD2 (6 bases). Trimming removed 3 bases at V and 6 bases at J, with 18 bases between. CDR1 and CDR2 (germline): SGHTA, FQGNSA. The CDR3 covers 15 residues. CDR3 bases: TGTGCCAGCAGCTTGAGTGGCGGGGTTCCCGCCGAGCAGTACTTC. It is translated as CASSLSGGVPAEQYF.

This chain connects TRBV11-3 to TRBJ2-3; 8 bases are a match to TRBD2. The CDR3 is 14 residues long. Germline values: CDR1 SGHNT, CDR2 YENEEA. With V trimmed by 5 bases and J by 5 bases, 6 bases remained unmatched. The CDR3 nucleotides are TGTGCCAGCAGCCGGGGACTAGGGGGAGATACGCAGTATTTT. Its translation: CASSRGLGGDTQYF. Filled out from reference TRBV11-3 and TRBJ2-3, the complete variable domain reads EAGVVQSPRYKIIEKKQPVAFWCNPISGHNTLYWYLQNLGQGPELLIRYENEEAVDDSQLPKDRFSAERLKGVDSTLKIQPAELGDSAVYLCASSRGLGGDTQYFGPGTRLTVL.

This clonotype was observed a single time. The chain carries TRBV4-1 and TRBJ2-3; TRBD2 matches 13 bases. This CDR3 is built from 16 residues. V lost 4 bases and J lost 6; bases outside the gene matches: 7. The germline V gene has CDR1 MGHRA and CDR2 YSYEKL. As DNA, the CDR3 is TGCGCCAGCAGCCCCGAGACTAGCGGGGGGCGGGATACGCAGTATTTT. The encoded protein is CASSPETSGGRDTQYF.